A selection of T cell receptor beta chains follows, all from one sample in a study of T cell responses to AZD1222 COVID-19 vaccine. The assay was immunoSEQ multiplex PCR, and TCRdb's table has in-frame clones only and misses some. The data hold roughly 100,000 clones, with 86% observed a single time. The source material was peripheral blood, sampled on day 0 of AZD1222 vaccination. These TCRs come from an adult in good health. CDR3s include the opening cysteine and the closing phenylalanine or tryptophan. The D gene is left open where the match is weak. Some rows have no size entry. The others give once, few or many, or a class for an expanded clone.

J gene | clone size | D gene | V gene | CDR3 DNA | CDR3 protein
TRBJ1-2 | . | TRBD1 | TRBV28 | TGTGCCAGCAGTTTATCCGGACAGGGAGTTGGCTATGGCTACACCTTC | CASSLSGQGVGYGYTF
TRBJ1-1 | . | . | TRBV24-1 | TGTGCCACCGCGGGGACGGTGAACACTGAAGCTTTCTTT | CATAGTVNTEAFF
TRBJ1-1 | . | . | TRBV6-6 | TGTGCCAGCAGTTACCCGACCGATATGAACACTGAAGCTTTCTTT | CASSYPTDMNTEAFF
TRBJ1-1 | . | TRBD1 | TRBV7-9 | TGTGCCAGCAGCGGCCGGGACAGGGGAACTGAAGCTTTCTTT | CASSGRDRGTEAFF
TRBJ1-2 | . | . | TRBV3-1/TRBV3-2 | TGTGCCAGCAGCCAAGGGACTTACAAGGAGGGCTACACCTTC | CASSQGTYKEGYTF
TRBJ2-5 | . | TRBD2 | TRBV6-6 | TGTGCCACCCGAACTAGCGGGGGGAACCAAGAGACCCAGTACTTC | CATRTSGGNQETQYF
TRBJ1-3 | . | . | TRBV5-6 | TGTGCCAGCAGCTTGGCGGGAGTTTCTGGAAACACCATATATTTT | CASSLAGVSGNTIYF
TRBJ2-1 | . | TRBD1 | TRBV27 | TGTGCCAGCGCCCCTCACAGGGGTTACAATGAGCAGTTCTTC | CASAPHRGYNEQFF
TRBJ2-7 | . | . | TRBV19 | TGTGCCAGTAGTGGCGCCGCGGGGGAGCAGTACTTC | CASSGAAGEQYF
TRBJ1-5 | . | . | TRBV5-6 | TGTGCCAGCAGCTCTGGGATTTTGAGCAATCAGCCCCAGCATTTT | CASSSGILSNQPQHF
TRBJ2-1 | . | . | TRBV11-2 | TGTGCCAGCAGCTTACGGGAAGGCCCCTACAATGAGCAGTTCTTC | CASSLREGPYNEQFF
TRBJ2-7 | . | TRBD2 | TRBV20-1 | TGCAGTGCTAGTCGGGGGGGCAGACTCTACGAGCAGTACTTC | CSASRGGRLYEQYF
TRBJ1-4 | . | . | TRBV2 | TGTGCCAGCAGTGAGGGACAAGATGTGCGGGGGGCTGAAAAACTGTTTTTT | CASSEGQDVRGAEKLFF
TRBJ2-3 | . | TRBD2 | TRBV6-2/TRBV6-3 | TGTGCCAGCAGTTACCCTACTAGCGGGAGGGCCTTGGATACGCAGTATTTT | CASSYPTSGRALDTQYF
TRBJ2-7 | . | TRBD2 | TRBV7-8 | TGTGCCAGCAGCTTAGACCCTAGCGGCGAAGGCTCCTACGAGCAGTACTTC | CASSLDPSGEGSYEQYF
TRBJ1-1 | . | . | TRBV4-3 | TGCGCCAGCAGCCTCTACAGGTACACTGAAGCTTTCTTT | CASSLYRYTEAFF
TRBJ1-1 | . | TRBD1 | TRBV6-1 | TGTGCCAGCAGAGGACAGGGGGCCACTGAAGCTTTCTTT | CASRGQGATEAFF
TRBJ2-7 | . | . | TRBV7-2 | TGTGCCAGCAGCTCGCCGGGCCTCCGAAGGGACGAGCAGTACTTC | CASSSPGLRRDEQYF
TRBJ2-1 | . | . | TRBV28 | TGTGCCAGCAGTCCCTCCGACCACAAGAATGAGCAGTTCTTC | CASSPSDHKNEQFF
TRBJ1-6 | . | . | TRBV7-9 | TGTGCCAGCAGCACCGGGACCGAGAGGAATTCACCCCTCCACTTT | CASSTGTERNSPLHF
TRBJ2-3 | . | TRBD2 | TRBV11-2 | TGTGCCAGCAGCTCCGGGACTAGCGGGAGCCCTCCCACAGATACGCAGTATTTT | CASSSGTSGSPPTDTQYF
TRBJ1-3 | . | TRBD1 | TRBV28 | TGTGCCAGCAGTTTAGGCGGGACAGCTGGAAACACCATATATTTT | CASSLGGTAGNTIYF
TRBJ2-1 | . | TRBD2 | TRBV5-1 | TGCGCCAGCAGCCTTAGCGGGGGGACCTACAATGAGCAGTTCTTC | CASSLSGGTYNEQFF
TRBJ2-1 | . | . | TRBV28 | TGTGCCAGCAGGGGAGACAGTTACAATGAGCAGTTCTTC | CASRGDSYNEQFF
TRBJ2-7 | . | . | TRBV28 | TGTGCCACCGAAGTTGGGGGCTCCTACGAGCAGTACTTC | CATEVGGSYEQYF
TRBJ2-7 | . | . | TRBV10-3 | TGTGCCATCAGTGAGGGGGGACTCTCTAGCTCCTACGAGCAGTACTTC | CAISEGGLSSSYEQYF
TRBJ2-2 | . | TRBD2 | TRBV3-1/TRBV3-2 | TGTGCCAGCAGCCAAAGGAAGGGGAGTTTTTGGCGGGGGGACGACACCGGGGAGCTGTTTTTT | CASSQRKGSFWRGDDTGELFF
TRBJ2-7 | . | TRBD1 | TRBV7-9 | TGTGCCAGCAGCATCGGGACAGGGGCAAGCTCCTACGAGCAGTACTTC | CASSIGTGASSYEQYF
TRBJ1-2 | . | . | TRBV5-4 | TGTGCCAGCAGCTTTACAGACGGTAACTATGGCTACACCTTC | CASSFTDGNYGYTF
TRBJ1-1 | . | . | TRBV7-8 | TGTGCCAGCAGCTTTTCGGGGGCGCCCACTGAAGCTTTCTTT | CASSFSGAPTEAFF
TRBJ1-1 | . | . | TRBV6-5 | TGTGCCAGTCGAGTCGCACGTGAAGCTTTCTTT | CASRVAREAFF
TRBJ2-3 | few | . | TRBV27 | TGTGCCAGCAGTTTATTCTACGAGCGGGCGGCGAGCACAGATACGCAGTATTTT | CASSLFYERAASTDTQYF
TRBJ2-1 | . | TRBD1 | TRBV19 | TGTGCCAGTAGTGGGGACAGGCTAGGGTACAATGAGCAGTTCTTC | CASSGDRLGYNEQFF
TRBJ1-4 | . | . | TRBV7-2 | TGTGCCAGCAGCTTAGAACGGGGTGAAAAACTGTTTTTT | CASSLERGEKLFF
TRBJ1-1 | . | . | TRBV30 | TGTGCCTGGACCGGGGGAGGCACTGAAGCTTTCTTT | CAWTGGGTEAFF
TRBJ1-2 | once | TRBD1 | TRBV28 | TGTGCCAGCAGTCTACTGGACAGGGTATATGGCTACACCTTC | CASSLLDRVYGYTF
TRBJ2-5 | . | . | TRBV10-3 | TGTGCCATCAGTGACTCGGGGGCTGGGTGGGAGACCCAGTACTTC | CAISDSGAGWETQYF